This T cell receptor beta chain was recorded in a study of identifying expanded T cells in peripheral blood (dated by TCRdb to between 2019 and 2020). Study-level background: Technical replicates were generated by sequencing separate aliquots of the same genomic DNA pool, and four replicates were compared pairwise.

The CDR3 contains 17 residues, cysteine and phenylalanine counted. The DNA shown is the 51-base CDR3, in frame from base 1. The trim is 4 bases for V and 2 bases for J, with a gap of 21 bases between the germline ends. In the germline V gene, CDR1 corresponds to MDHEN and CDR2 to SYDVKM. What the authors observed across the whole study: For all healthy donors, the variance in clone template counts between approximately 2-week samples rose significantly as total template count increased. Across all healthy-donor time intervals, the beta-binomial model significantly cut both the number of clones called differentially abundant and the false-positive rate. It was expected by the authors that biological variance in healthy repertoires might increase further over much longer intervals, such as months to years. Between technical replicates the binomial model flagged around 1.3 differentially abundant clones, whereas over around 2 weeks the binomial model flagged about 15 and over approximately four weeks 19 to 20.

TCRbeta CDR3 regions were profiled with the immunoSEQ Assay using bias-controlled multiplex PCR amplification of genomic DNA. The source study handled its data this way. To quantify the absolute abundance of each unique TCRbeta CDR3 region, the sequences were collapsed and filtered. Two models were used to test differential abundance: a binomial model (Fisher-equivalent) and a beta-binomial model that adds time-dependent variance fitted from healthy donors. Clones with fewer than 5 combined templates were excluded, and clones with Benjamini-Hochberg FDR below 0.01 were called differentially abundant. Beta-binomial variance was modeled as a function of total template count across the two samples using the form v = (b*log(k)+a)^2. This is the immuneACCESS table as TCRdb keeps it, with only in-frame sequences that have V and J called. A part of the clones is gone; compared with another copy, unresolved V genes explain less than half, and the rest is unexplained. D and trimming come from the DNA, and the V and J calls and clone size come from that table. Present in this sample are roughly 100,000 clones, around 88% of which were seen just once. The biggest ten clones account for 13% to 15% of the sample.

During the collection period, no immune events, such as infections, were documented for the healthy donors. To calibrate time-dependent variance in a beta-binomial model of T-cell clone differential abundance, blood repertoires from healthy donors were used as a training cohort. There were roughly ten healthy donors in the training cohort, of whom 3 were female and 7 were male. Donor ages ranged from about 25 to 70 years, with an average of around 45 years. Whole blood was collected from each healthy donor at three time points spaced two weeks apart and obtained from a commercial supplier. For immunosequencing, genomic DNA was extracted from whole blood that had not been sorted. A word on this clone: Its binding antigen is unknown. Per-base qualities were not stored, and no clone one base away is much larger.

The sequence derives from a person aged 18 to 70 in good health. The sequenced material came from blood. The rearranged chain carries TRBV28 and TRBJ2-7; a weak D assignment points to TRBD2 (5 bases agree). The CDR3 here reads CASSSPGKEITTYEQYF. The base sequence is TGTGCCAGCAGTTCGCCGGGGAAAGAAATTACCACCTACGAGCAGTACTTC.